These 20 T cell receptor beta chains were all obtained from the same sample, sequenced in a study of blood T cells in healthy people across ages. Primed by a sample-barcoded 5' primer and a J-beta primer mix, a second PCR proceeded for about 6 to 12 cycles. TCRdb redid the calling of the 5' RACE reads with MiXCR, one entry per CDR3 protein. The sample holds fewer than 1,200,000 distinct CDR3 sequences, about 23% seen once. Another study also made use of these data, one on T cells of mothers and their children.

The sequenced sample consisted of blood. The origin of the receptors is a girl aged 2 to 10 in good health.

In its sample, this clonotype was seen once. This chain connects TRBV6-6 to TRBJ2-1; D is possibly TRBD1 (5 bases). The J call is uncertain, as TRBJ2-7 better fits the DNA end. The CDR3 runs to 13 residues. Germline CDR1 is MNHNY and CDR2 is SVGAGI (reference sequence). The CDR3 sequence: CASNQGRTDEQYF. The DNA for the CDR3 is TGTGCCAGCAACCAGGGAAGAACCGACGAGCAGTACTTC.

The table lists this clonotype with a few counts. The gene calls are TRBV10-3 and TRBJ2-1; 8 nucleotides align to TRBD2. The V segment lost 5 bases and the J segment 8 bases; nucleotides outside the gene matches: 11. The CDR3 extends over 15 amino acids. Germline V gene data show CDR1 as ENHRY and CDR2 as SYGVKD. The CDR3 DNA sequence: TGTGCCATCAGTTTCGGGGGGGGAGGAGACGATGAGCAGTTCTTC. It encodes CAISFGGGGDDEQFF.

This clonotype was counted a few times. The V call is TRBV9, the J call TRBJ1-2; D is ambiguous. The CDR3 is 15 amino acids. V shed 0 bases and J shed 2 bases, with 11 bases lying between them. The germline V gene encodes CDR1 SGDLS and CDR2 YYNGEE. CDR3 DNA sequence: TGTGCCAGCAGCGTAGACCCTCTACTCAACTATGGCTACACCTTC. Protein product: CASSVDPLLNYGYTF.

This clonotype was seen only a few times. The J gene is TRBJ1-2, the V gene TRBV6-5, with a weak D call TRBD1 (5 bases). The CDR3 consists of 13 residues. In germline, CDR1 is MNHEY, CDR2 SVGAGI. The germline V and J ends were trimmed by 5 bases and 1 base, with 8 bases remaining between them. The CDR3 DNA sequence: TGTGCCAGCAGTGCGACAGTTAACTATGGCTACACCTTC. As protein: CASSATVNYGYTF.

This clonotype has only a few counts. The chain recombines TRBV20-1 with TRBJ2-7; tentatively, D is TRBD2 (7 bases). The CDR3 has 14 residues. Germline V lookup: CDR1 DFQATT, CDR2 SNEGSKA (reference sequence). Trimming took 3 bases from V and 6 from J, leaving 18 bases between them. CDR3 bases: TGCAGTGCTAGGAAGGGGAACAGGGAGGGCGAGCAGTACTTC. Encoded protein: CSARKGNREGEQYF.

This chain uses TRBV4-1 with TRBJ2-4, with 11 bases fitting TRBD1. With 3 bases clipped from V and 0 bases from J, the junction kept 10 bases outside the gene matches. The CDR3 is made up of 19 amino acids. CDR1 is MGHRA, CDR2 YSYEKL, per germline. The CDR3 spells CASSQGTGGYKLAKNIQYF. The CDR3 DNA is TGCGCCAGCAGCCAGGGGACAGGGGGATACAAACTAGCCAAAAACATTCAGTACTTC.

There are a few counts of this clonotype. The chain is built from TRBV3-1 and TRBJ2-1, with 7 bases matching TRBD2. This CDR3 contains 16 residues. Germline CDR1 and CDR2: LGHDT and YNNKEL (reference sequence). Trimming removed 4 bases from V and 4 bases from J; junction bases left unmatched: 10. The CDR3 DNA reads as TGTGCCAGCAGCCCCAATCTAGCGGACTCTTACAATGAGCAGTTCTTC. Amino acids: CASSPNLADSYNEQFF.

As regards this clonotype: One end of the junction varies from germline; a read error may be responsible. The V and J genes are TRBV3-1 and TRBJ2-1; D gene uncertain. The length of the CDR3 is 15 residues. The germline V gene encodes CDR1 LGHDT and CDR2 YNNKEL (reference sequence). CDR3 loop: CASSQEGYSYIEQFF. The CDR3 DNA reads as TGTGCCAGCAGCCAAGAGGGGTATTCCTACATTGAGCAGTTCTTC.

CDR3 amino acids: CASSQYGNEQFF. CDR3 bases: TGTGCCAGCAGTCAGTACGGGAATGAGCAGTTCTTC. V and J are TRBV6-5 and TRBJ2-5; D unresolved. The end of the DNA aligns better with TRBJ2-1, so the J call may be wrong. This CDR3 comprises 12 residues. The germline CDR1 and CDR2 sequences are MNHEY and SVGAGI.

The sample holds a few counts of this clonotype. The chain recombines TRBV9 with TRBJ2-1; TRBD1 is a possible D gene (5 bases). V lost 0 bases and J 10 bases, leaving 11 bases between the germline ends. Germline-derived CDR1 and CDR2 are SGDLS and YYNGEE. CDR3 size: 13 residues. This CDR3 is CASSVDLGQEQFF. Written as DNA, the CDR3 is TGTGCCAGCAGCGTAGATTTGGGGCAAGAGCAGTTCTTC.

This chain links TRBV11-2 with TRBJ1-5; possible D gene TRBD1, 5 bases. Trimming removed 5 bases from V and 5 bases from J, with 10 bases in between. This CDR3 is built from 13 residues. CDR1 is SGHAT, CDR2 FQNNGV, per germline. As DNA, the CDR3 is TGTGCCAGCAGCCCCGAGGGGTATCAGCCCCAGCATTTT. It translates to CASSPEGYQPQHF.

The V gene is TRBV14, the J gene TRBJ1-5, with 7 nucleotides matching TRBD1. The V gene's germline CDR1 is SGHDN and CDR2 FVKESK. Trimming at V came to 1 base and at J to 3 bases, leaving 12 bases not matched to a gene. The CDR3 length is 18 residues. CDR3 sequence: CASSQAFIGTAHNQPQHF. CDR3 nucleotides: TGTGCCAGCAGCCAAGCTTTTATCGGGACAGCCCACAATCAGCCCCAGCATTTT.

The gene calls are TRBV4-1 and TRBJ2-5; 8 nucleotides agree with TRBD1. Germline assignment: CDR1 MGHRA and CDR2 YSYEKL. The V gene end was trimmed by 7 bases and the J gene end by 8 bases; junction bases not matched to a gene: 9. The CDR3 spans 13 residues. CDR3 region: CASKDPGQGTQYF. The CDR3 nucleotides read TGCGCCAGCAAGGATCCCGGACAGGGTACCCAGTACTTC.

This rearrangement joins TRBV5-1 to TRBJ2-2; 12 bases map to TRBD2. Per germline, CDR1 SGHRS and CDR2 YFSETQ. Losses at the gene ends were 4 bases for V and 3 bases for J; bases not matched to a gene: 4. The CDR3 consists of 16 residues. The CDR3 here is CASSHTSGRHTGELFF. The DNA for the CDR3 is TGCGCCAGCAGCCACACTAGCGGGAGGCACACCGGGGAGCTGTTTTTT.

V usage is TRBV7-3 and J usage is TRBJ2-2; D could derive from TRBD1 or TRBD2 (5 bases each). Looked up from germline, CDR1 is SGHTA and CDR2 is FQGTGA. Trimming removed 4 bases from V and 7 bases from J, with 13 bases in between. The CDR3 is 14 amino acids. The CDR3 DNA sequence: TGTGCCAGCAGCTCCGAGAAGGGGAGCGGGGAGCTGTTTTTT. Translating gives CASSSEKGSGELFF.

This clonotype was picked up a small number of times. The V gene is TRBV9, the J gene TRBJ2-1, with 11 bases lining up with TRBD2. J was trimmed by 6 bases and V by 3 bases; bases with no gene match: 5. The CDR3 extends over 15 amino acids. CDR1 and CDR2 (germline): SGDLS, YYNGEE. CDR3 loop: CASSGPGLAANEQFF. For the CDR3, the DNA is TGTGCCAGCAGCGGCCCGGGACTAGCGGCCAATGAGCAGTTCTTC.

This chain connects TRBV6-1 to TRBJ2-1, with D possibly TRBD1 on 7 matching bases. The CDR3 is 16 residues long. Trimming took off 7 bases at V and 4 bases at J, with 20 bases between the two ends. CDR1 and CDR2 from the germline V gene are MNHNS and SASEGT. The CDR3 DNA is TGTGCCAGCACTCCTGGTGGCCAGGGGGGATACAATGAGCAGTTCTTC. The encoded protein is CASTPGGQGGYNEQFF.

The CDR3 loop is CAGAGVGWETQYF. In DNA, the CDR3 is TGTGCCGGTGCCGGAGTAGGGTGGGAGACCCAGTACTTC. The genes are TRBV7-2 and TRBJ2-5, with D unresolved. This CDR3 comprises 13 residues. Germline assignment: CDR1 SGHTA and CDR2 FQGNSA. The V gene lost 11 bases and the J gene lost 5 bases, with 18 bases spanning the gap.

This clonotype was recorded a few times. The chain has TRBV2 and TRBJ2-5; no reliable D call. CDR3 length equals 14 residues. V was shortened by 4 bases and J by 2 bases, with 11 bases between the two germline ends. CDR1 and CDR2 (germline): SNHLY, FYNNEI. The CDR3 DNA sequence: TGTGCCAGCAGTGCCCCGGCCGTTCAAGAGACCCAGTACTTC. Protein sequence: CASSAPAVQETQYF.

This clonotype was counted a few times. The gene calls are TRBV3-1 and TRBJ2-2; D might be TRBD1 or TRBD2, each matching 5 bases. Looked up from germline, CDR1 is LGHDT and CDR2 is YNNKEL (reference sequence). This CDR3 comprises 15 residues. V was shortened by 3 bases and J by 5 bases, with 13 bases between the two germline ends. The CDR3 DNA reads as TGTGCCAGCAGCCACAGGGCCTCGGGAACCGGGGAGCTGTTTTTT. Its translation is CASSHRASGTGELFF.